This TCR beta chain is drawn from a study of read filtering for tumor transcriptome and immune sequencing. Study conclusions and caveats: The sorted CD138-negative fraction was a mixed bone marrow immune population, not purified T cells.

The library was built from roughly 400 ng RNA with molecular barcoded adaptors for alpha/delta and beta/gamma chains. TCRdb reprocessed the reads with MiXCR, giving one entry per CDR3 protein. The sample includes around 48,000 distinct CDR3 sequences, approximately 18% of them seen just once. Many counts were recorded for this clonotype. Its specificity is not known. Material: a population of CD138-negative cells sorted from bone marrow. The receptor comes from a donor at least 40 years old with multiple myeloma.

DNA for the CDR3: TGCAGCGCGGGACAGGCTCTAAATCAGCCCCAGCATTTT. Translating gives CSAGQALNQPQHF. The rearrangement links TRBV29-1 to TRBJ1-5, with 8 positions matching TRBD1. Germline CDR1 and CDR2: SQVTM and ANQGSEA. The CDR3 length is 13 residues. The V segment lost 7 bases and the J segment 4 bases; nucleotides outside the gene matches: 6.